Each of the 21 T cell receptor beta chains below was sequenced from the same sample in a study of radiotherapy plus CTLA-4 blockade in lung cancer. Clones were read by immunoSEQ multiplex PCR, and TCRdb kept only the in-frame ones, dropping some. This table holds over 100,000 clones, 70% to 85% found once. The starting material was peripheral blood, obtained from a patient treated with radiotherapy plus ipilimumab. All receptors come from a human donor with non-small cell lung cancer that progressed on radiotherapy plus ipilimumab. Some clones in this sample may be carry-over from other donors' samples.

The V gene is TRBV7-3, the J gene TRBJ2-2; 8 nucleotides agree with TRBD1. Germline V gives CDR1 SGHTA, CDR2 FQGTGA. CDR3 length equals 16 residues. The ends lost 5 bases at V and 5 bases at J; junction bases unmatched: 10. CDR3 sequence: CASSIHTGGRTGELFF. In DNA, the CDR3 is TGTGCCAGCAGCATACACACAGGGGGAAGGACCGGGGAGCTGTTTTTT.

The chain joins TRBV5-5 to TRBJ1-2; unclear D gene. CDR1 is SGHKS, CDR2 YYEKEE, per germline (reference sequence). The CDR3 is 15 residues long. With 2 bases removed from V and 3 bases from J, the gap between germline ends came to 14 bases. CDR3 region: CASSFLNPADYGYTF. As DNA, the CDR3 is TGTGCCAGCAGCTTCCTAAACCCCGCGGACTATGGCTACACCTTC.

CDR3 sequence reads: CASSLQGPTEAFF. For the CDR3, the DNA is TGTGCCAGCAGCCTACAGGGTCCCACTGAAGCTTTCTTT. The chain couples TRBV7-8 to TRBJ1-1; D may be TRBD1 (6 bases). V was pared by 5 bases and J by 4 bases, with 11 bases between. The CDR3 covers 13 residues. Germline loops: CDR1 SGHVS, CDR2 FQNEAQ.

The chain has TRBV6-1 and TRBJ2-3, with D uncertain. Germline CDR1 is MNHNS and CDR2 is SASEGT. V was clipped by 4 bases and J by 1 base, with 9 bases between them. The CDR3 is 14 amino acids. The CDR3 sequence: CASSVEDGTDTQYF. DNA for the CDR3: TGTGCCAGCAGTGTTGAGGACGGCACAGATACGCAGTATTTT.

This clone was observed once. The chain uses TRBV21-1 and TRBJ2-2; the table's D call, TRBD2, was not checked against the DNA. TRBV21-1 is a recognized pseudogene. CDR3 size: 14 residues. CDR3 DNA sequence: TGTGCCCCATCGGGAGGGGGCAACACCGGGGAGCTGTTTTTT. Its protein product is CAPSGGGNTGELFF.

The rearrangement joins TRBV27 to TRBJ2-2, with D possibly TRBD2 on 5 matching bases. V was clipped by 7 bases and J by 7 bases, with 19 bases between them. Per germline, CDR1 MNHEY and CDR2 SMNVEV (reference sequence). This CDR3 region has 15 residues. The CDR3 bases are TGTGCCAGCACCCGGACTCTCCTGGTGAACGGGGAGCTGTTTTTT. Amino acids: CASTRTLLVNGELFF.

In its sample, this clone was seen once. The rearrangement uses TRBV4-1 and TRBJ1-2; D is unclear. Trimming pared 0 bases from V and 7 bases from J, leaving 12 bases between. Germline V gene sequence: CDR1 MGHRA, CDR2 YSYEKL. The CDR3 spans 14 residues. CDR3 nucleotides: TGCGCCAGCAGCCAAGAGCCTAACAGAGGTGGCTACACCTTC. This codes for CASSQEPNRGGYTF.

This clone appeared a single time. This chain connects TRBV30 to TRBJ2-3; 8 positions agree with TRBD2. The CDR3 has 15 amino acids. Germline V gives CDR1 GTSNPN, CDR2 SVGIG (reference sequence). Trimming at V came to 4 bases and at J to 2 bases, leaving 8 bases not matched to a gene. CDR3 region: CAWIRAGDFTDTQYF. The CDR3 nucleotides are TGTGCCTGGATTAGAGCGGGGGACTTCACAGATACGCAGTATTTT.

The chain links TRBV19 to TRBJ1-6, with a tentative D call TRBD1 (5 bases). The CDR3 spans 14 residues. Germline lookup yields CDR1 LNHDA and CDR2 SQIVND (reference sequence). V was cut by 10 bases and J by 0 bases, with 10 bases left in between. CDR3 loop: CATQTGSYNSPLHF. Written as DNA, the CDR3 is TGTGCCACCCAAACAGGCTCCTATAATTCACCCCTCCACTTT.

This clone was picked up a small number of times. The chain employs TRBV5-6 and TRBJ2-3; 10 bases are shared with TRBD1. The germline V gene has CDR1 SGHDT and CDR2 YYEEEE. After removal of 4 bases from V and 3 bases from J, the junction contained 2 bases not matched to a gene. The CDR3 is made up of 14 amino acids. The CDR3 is CASSGGQGTDTQYF. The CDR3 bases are TGTGCCAGCAGCGGGGGACAGGGGACAGATACGCAGTATTTT.

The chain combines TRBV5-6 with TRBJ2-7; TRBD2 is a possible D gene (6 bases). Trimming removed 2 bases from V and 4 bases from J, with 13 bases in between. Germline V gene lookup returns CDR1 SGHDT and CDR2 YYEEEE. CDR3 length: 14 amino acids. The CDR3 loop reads CASSLGLLSYEQYF. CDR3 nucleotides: TGTGCCAGCAGCTTAGGACTATTAAGTTACGAGCAGTACTTC. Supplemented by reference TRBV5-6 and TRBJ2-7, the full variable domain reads DAGVTQSPTHLIKTRGQQVTLRCSPKSGHDTVSWYQQALGQGPQFIFQYYEEEERQRGNFPDRFSGHQFPNYSSELNVNALLLGDSALYLCASSLGLLSYEQYFGPGTRLTVT.

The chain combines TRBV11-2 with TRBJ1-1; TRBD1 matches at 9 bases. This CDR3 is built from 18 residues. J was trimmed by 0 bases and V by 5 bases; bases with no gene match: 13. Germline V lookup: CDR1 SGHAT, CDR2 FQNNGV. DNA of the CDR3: TGTGCCAGCAGCCTCACACCGGGACAGGGAATTATGAACACTGAAGCTTTCTTT. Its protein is CASSLTPGQGIMNTEAFF.

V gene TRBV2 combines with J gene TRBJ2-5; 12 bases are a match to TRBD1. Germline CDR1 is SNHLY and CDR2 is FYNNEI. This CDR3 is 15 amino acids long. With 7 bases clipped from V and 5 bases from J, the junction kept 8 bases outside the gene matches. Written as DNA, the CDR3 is TGTGCCAGCACTTTTTTGGGACAGGGGGCGGAGACCCAGTACTTC. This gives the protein CASTFLGQGAETQYF.

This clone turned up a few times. CDR3 loop: CASSPDKSSYNSPLHF. The CDR3 nucleotides are TGTGCCAGCAGTCCGGACAAGAGCTCCTATAATTCACCCCTCCACTTT. The genes are TRBV5-4 and TRBJ1-6; TRBD1 is a possible D gene (5 bases). The CDR3 contains 16 residues. CDR1 is SGHNT and CDR2 is YYREEE in the germline V gene (reference sequence). V was shortened by 5 bases and J by 0 bases, with 12 bases between the two germline ends.

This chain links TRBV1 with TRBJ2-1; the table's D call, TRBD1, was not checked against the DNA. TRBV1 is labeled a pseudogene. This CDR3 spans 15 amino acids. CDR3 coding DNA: TGCACCAGCACAACCCCGACAGGGACCTACAATGAGCAGTTCTTC. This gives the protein CTSTTPTGTYNEQFF.

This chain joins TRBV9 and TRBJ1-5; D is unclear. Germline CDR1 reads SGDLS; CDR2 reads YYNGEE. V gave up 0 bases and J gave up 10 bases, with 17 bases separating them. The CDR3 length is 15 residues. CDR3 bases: TGTGCCAGCAGCGTAGACGACGGACGATATTCCCCCCAGCATTTT. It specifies CASSVDDGRYSPQHF.

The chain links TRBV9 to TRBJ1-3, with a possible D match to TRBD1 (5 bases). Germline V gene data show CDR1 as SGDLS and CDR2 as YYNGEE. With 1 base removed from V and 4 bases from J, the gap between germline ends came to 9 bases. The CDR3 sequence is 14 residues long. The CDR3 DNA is TGTGCCAGCAGCGTATCTGACAGAGGAAACACCATATATTTT. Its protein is CASSVSDRGNTIYF.

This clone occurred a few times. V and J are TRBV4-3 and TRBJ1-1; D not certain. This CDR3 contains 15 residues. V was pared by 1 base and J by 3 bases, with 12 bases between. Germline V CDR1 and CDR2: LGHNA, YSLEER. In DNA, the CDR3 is TGCGCCAGCAGCCAAGGGGAGGGTCAGTACACTGAAGCTTTCTTT. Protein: CASSQGEGQYTEAFF.

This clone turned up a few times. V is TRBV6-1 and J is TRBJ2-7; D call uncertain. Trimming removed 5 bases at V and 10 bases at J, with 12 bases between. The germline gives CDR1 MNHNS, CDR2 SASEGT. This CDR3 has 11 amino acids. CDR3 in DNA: TGTGCCAGCAGTTACAAGACTGATCAGTACTTC. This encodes CASSYKTDQYF.

CDR3 nucleotides: TGCGCCAGCAGCCCTCGTGTGGGTAGCGGGGGGCAAGATACGCAGTATTTT. Its translation is CASSPRVGSGGQDTQYF. The V and J genes are TRBV4-1 and TRBJ2-3; TRBD2 aligns across 10 bases. V dropped 4 bases and J dropped 5; count of bases not matched to a gene: 12. Germline V gene lookup returns CDR1 MGHRA and CDR2 YSYEKL. The CDR3 totals 17 residues.

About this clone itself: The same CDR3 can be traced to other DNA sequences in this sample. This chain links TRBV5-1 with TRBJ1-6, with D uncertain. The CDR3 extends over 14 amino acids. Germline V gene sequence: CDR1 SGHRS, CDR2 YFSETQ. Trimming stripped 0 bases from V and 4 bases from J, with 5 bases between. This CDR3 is CASSLDRYNSPLHF. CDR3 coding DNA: TGCGCCAGCAGCTTGGACAGATATAATTCACCCCTCCACTTT.